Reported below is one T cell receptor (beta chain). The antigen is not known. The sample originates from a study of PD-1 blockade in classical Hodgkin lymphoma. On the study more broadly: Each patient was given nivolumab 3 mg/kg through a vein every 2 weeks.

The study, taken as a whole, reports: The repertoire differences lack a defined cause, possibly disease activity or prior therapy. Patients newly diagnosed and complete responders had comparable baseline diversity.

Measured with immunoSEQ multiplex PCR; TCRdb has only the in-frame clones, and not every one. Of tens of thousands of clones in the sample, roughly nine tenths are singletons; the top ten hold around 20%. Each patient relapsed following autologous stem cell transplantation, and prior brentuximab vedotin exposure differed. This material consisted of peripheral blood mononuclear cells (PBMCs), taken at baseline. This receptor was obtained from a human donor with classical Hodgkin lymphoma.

The CDR3 coding sequence is TGTGCCAGCAGTTCTACAGGAGCCTATGGCTACACCTTC. Its protein product is CASSSTGAYGYTF. The rearrangement links TRBV27 to TRBJ1-2, with TRBD1 as a possible D gene (5 bases). Looked up from germline, CDR1 is MNHEY and CDR2 is SMNVEV (reference sequence). V lost 4 bases and J lost 4, with 10 bases in between. The CDR3 extends over 13 amino acids.